This T cell receptor (beta chain) was found in a study of blood T cell repertoires in COVID-19. Using immunoSEQ multiplex PCR, the repertoire was profiled, and TCRdb retains in-frame clones only, with some absent. The data hold around 100,000 clones, with 70% to 90% observed a single time. This CDR3 region has 12 residues. The germline V gene has CDR1 MDHEN and CDR2 SYDVKM. Losses at the gene ends were 10 bases for V and 8 bases for J; bases not matched to a gene: 10. The gene calls are TRBV28 and TRBJ1-1; 7 bases match TRBD1. Specimen: peripheral blood. This receptor was identified in a young woman with acute or convalescent COVID-19. The CDR3 nucleotides read TGTGCCACCGAGACAGGGACGGGGGAAGCTTTCTTT. It yields the protein CATETGTGEAFF.